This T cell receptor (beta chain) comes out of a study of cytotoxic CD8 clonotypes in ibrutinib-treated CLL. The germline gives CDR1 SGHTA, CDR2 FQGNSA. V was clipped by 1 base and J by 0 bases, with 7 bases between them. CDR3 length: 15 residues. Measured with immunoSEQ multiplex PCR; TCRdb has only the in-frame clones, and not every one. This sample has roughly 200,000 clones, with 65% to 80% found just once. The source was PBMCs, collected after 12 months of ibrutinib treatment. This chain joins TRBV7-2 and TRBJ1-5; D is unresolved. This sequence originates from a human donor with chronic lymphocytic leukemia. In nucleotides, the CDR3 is TGTGCCAGCAGCTTAGAAACCTATAGCAATCAGCCCCAGCATTTT. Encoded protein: CASSLETYSNQPQHF.